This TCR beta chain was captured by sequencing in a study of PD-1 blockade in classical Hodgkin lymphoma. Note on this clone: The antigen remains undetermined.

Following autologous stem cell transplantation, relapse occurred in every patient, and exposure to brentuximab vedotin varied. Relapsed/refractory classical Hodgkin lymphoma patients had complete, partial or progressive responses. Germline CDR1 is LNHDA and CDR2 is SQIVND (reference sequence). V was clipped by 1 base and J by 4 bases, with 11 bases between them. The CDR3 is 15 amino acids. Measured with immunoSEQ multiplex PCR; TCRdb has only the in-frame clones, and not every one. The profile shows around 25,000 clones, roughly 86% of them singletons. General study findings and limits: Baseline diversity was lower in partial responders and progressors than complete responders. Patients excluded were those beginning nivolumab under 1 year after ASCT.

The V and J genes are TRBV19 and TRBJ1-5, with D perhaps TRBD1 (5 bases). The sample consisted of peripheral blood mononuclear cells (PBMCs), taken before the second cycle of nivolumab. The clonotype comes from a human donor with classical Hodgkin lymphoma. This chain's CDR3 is CASSIVEGPNQPQHF. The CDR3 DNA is TGTGCCAGTAGTATAGTAGAGGGGCCGAATCAGCCCCAGCATTTT.